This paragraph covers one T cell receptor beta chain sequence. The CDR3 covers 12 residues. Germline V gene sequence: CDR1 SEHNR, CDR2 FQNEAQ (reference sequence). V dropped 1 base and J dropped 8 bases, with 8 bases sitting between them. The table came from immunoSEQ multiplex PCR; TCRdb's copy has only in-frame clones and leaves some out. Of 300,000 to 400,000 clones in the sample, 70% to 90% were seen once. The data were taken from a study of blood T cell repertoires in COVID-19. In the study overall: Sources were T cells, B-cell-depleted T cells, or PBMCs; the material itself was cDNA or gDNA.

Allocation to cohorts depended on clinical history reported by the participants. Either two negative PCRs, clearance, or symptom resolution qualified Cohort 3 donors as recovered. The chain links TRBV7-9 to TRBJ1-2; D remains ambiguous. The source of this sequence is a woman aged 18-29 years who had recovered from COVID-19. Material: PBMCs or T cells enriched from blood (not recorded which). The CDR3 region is CASSLEQSGYTF. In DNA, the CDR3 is TGTGCCAGCAGCTTAGAACAGAGCGGCTACACCTTC.